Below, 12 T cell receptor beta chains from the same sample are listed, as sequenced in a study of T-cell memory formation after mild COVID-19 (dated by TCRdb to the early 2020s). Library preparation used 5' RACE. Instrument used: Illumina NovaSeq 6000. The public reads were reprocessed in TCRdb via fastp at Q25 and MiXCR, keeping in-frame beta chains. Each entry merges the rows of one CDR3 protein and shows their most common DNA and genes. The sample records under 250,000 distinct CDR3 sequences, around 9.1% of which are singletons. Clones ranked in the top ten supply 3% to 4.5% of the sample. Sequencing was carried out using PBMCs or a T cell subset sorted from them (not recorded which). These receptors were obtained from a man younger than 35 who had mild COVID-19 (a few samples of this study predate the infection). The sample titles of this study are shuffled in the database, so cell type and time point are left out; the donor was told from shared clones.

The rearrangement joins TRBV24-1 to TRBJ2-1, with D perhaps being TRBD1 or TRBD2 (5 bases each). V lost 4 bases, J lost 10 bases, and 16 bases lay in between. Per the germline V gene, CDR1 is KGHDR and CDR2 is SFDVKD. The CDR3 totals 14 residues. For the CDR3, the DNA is TGTGCCACCAGTGAGGGGCATGGGGAGTCGGAGCAGTTCTTC. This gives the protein CATSEGHGESEQFF.

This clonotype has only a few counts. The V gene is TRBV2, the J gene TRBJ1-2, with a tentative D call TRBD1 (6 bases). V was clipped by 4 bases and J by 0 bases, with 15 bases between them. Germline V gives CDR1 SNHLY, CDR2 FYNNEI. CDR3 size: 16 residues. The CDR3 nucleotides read TGTGCCAGCAGTGGGGTATTTACAGGGACTAACTATGGCTACACCTTC. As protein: CASSGVFTGTNYGYTF.

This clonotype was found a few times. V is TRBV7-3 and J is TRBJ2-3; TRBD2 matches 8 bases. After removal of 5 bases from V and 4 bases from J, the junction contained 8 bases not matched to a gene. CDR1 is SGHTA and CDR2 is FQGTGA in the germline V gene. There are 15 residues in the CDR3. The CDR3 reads CASSRAGGHPDTQYF. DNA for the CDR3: TGTGCCAGCAGCCGGGCGGGGGGCCATCCAGATACGCAGTATTTT.

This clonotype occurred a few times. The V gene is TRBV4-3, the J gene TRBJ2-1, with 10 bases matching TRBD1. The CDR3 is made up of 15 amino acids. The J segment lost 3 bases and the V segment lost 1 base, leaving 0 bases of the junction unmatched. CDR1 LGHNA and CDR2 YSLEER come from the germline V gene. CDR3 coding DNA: TGCGCCAGCAGCCAAGGGACAGGGGGCTACAATGAGCAGTTCTTC. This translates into CASSQGTGGYNEQFF.

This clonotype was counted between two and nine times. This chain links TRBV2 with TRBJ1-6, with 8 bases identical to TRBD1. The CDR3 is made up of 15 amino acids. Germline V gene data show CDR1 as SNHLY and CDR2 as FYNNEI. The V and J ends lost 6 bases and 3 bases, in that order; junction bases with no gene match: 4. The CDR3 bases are TGTGCCAGCAGGGGGACAGGAGGCTATAATTCACCCCTCCACTTT. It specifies CASRGTGGYNSPLHF.

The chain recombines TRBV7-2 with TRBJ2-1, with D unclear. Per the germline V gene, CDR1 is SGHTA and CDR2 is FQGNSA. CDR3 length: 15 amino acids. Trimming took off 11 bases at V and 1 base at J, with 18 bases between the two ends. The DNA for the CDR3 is TGTGCCTCCTTGTGGCGTACAACATCCTACAATGAGCAGTTCTTC. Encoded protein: CASLWRTTSYNEQFF.

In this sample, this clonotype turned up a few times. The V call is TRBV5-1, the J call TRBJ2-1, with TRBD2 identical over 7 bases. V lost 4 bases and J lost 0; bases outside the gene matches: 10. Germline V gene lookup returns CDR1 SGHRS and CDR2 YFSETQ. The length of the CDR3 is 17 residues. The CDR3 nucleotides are TGCGCCAGCAGCCCACGTCAAGCGGGGAGCTCCTACAATGAGCAGTTCTTC. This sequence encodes CASSPRQAGSSYNEQFF. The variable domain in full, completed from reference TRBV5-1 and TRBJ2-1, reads KAGVTQTPRYLIKTRGQQVTLSCSPISGHRSVSWYQQTPGQGLQFLFEYFSETQRNKGNFPGRFSGRQFSNSRSEMNVSTLELGDSALYLCASSPRQAGSSYNEQFFGPGTRLTVL.

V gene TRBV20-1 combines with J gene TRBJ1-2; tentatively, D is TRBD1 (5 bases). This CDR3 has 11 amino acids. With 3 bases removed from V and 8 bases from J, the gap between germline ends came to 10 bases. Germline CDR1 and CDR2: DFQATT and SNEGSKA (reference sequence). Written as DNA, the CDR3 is TGCAGTGCTAGTATACGGGGGGGCTACACCTTC. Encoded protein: CSASIRGGYTF.

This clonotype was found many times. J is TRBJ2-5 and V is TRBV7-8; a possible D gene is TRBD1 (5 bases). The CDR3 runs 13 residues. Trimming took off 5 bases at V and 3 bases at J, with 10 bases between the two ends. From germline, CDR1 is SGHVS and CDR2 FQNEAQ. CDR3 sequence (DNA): TGTGCCAGCAGCGTAGACAGAGAAGAGACCCAGTACTTC. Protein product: CASSVDREETQYF.

The CDR3 here is CASSPDGNSPLHF. CDR3 nucleotides: TGCGCCAGCAGCCCCGACGGGAATTCACCCCTCCACTTT. The J gene is TRBJ1-6, the V gene TRBV5-1, with D uncertain. CDR1 SGHRS and CDR2 YFSETQ come from the germline V gene. V dropped 4 bases and J dropped 7 bases, with 9 bases sitting between them. The CDR3 contains 13 residues.

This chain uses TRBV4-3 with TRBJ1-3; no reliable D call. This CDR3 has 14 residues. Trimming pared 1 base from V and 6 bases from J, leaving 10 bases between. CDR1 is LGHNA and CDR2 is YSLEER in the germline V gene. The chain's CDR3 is CASSQGAVPNTIYF. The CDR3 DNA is TGCGCCAGCAGCCAAGGAGCCGTCCCAAACACCATATATTTT.

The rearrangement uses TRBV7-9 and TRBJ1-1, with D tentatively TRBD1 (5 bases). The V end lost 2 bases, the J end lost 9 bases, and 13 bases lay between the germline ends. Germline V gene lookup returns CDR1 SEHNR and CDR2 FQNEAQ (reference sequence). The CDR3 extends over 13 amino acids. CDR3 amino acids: CASSLFPGTKAFF. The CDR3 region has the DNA TGTGCCAGCAGCTTATTCCCAGGGACCAAAGCTTTCTTT. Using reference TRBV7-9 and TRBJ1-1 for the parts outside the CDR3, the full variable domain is DTGVSQNPRHKITKRGQNVTFRCDPISEHNRLYWYRQTLGQGPEFLTYFQNEAQLEKSRLLSDRFSAERPKGSFSTLEIQRTEQGDSAMYLCASSLFPGTKAFFGQGTRLTVV.